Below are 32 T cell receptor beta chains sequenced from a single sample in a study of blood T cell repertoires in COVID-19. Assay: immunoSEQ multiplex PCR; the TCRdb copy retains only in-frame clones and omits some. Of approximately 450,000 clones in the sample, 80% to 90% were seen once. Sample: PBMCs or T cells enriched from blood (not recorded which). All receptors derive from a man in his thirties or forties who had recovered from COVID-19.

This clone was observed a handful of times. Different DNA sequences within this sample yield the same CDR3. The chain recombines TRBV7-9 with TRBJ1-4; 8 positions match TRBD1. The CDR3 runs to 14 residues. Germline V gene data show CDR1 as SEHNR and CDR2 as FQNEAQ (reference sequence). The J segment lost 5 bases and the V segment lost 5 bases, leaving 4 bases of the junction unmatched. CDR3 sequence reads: CASSPGQANEKLFF. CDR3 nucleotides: TGTGCCAGCAGCCCGGGACAGGCAAATGAAAAACTGTTTTTT.

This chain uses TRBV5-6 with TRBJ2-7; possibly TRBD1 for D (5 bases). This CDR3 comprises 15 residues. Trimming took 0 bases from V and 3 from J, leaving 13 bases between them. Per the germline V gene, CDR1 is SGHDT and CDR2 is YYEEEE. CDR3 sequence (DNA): TGTGCCAGCAGCTTGGGACCGACAGATAACTACGAGCAGTACTTC. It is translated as CASSLGPTDNYEQYF. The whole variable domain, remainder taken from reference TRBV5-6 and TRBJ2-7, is DAGVTQSPTHLIKTRGQQVTLRCSPKSGHDTVSWYQQALGQGPQFIFQYYEEEERQRGNFPDRFSGHQFPNYSSELNVNALLLGDSALYLCASSLGPTDNYEQYFGPGTRLTVT.

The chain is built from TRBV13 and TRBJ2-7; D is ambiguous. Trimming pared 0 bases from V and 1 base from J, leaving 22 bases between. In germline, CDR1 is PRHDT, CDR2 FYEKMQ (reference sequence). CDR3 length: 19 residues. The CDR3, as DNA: TGTGCCAGCAGCTTAGGCCACGCGCGGCTCCAACCAACTTCCTACGAGCAGTACTTC. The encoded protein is CASSLGHARLQPTSYEQYF. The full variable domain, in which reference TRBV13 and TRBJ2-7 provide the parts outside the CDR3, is AAGVIQSPRHLIKEKRETATLKCYPIPRHDTVYWYQQGPGQDPQFLISFYEKMQSDKGSIPDRFSAQQFSDYHSELNMSSLELGDSALYFCASSLGHARLQPTSYEQYFGPGTRLTVT.

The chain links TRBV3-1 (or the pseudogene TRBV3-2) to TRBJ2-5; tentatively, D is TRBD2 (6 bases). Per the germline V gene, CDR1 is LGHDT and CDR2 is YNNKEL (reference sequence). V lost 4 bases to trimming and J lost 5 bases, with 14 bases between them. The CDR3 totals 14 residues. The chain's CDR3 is CASSRSGPGETQYF. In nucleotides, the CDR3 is TGTGCCAGCAGCCGCAGCGGGCCCGGCGAGACCCAGTACTTC.

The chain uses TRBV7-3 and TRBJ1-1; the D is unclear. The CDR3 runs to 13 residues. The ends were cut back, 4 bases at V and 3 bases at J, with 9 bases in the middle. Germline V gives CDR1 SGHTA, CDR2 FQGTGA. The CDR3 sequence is CASSSQEDTEAFF. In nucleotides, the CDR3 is TGTGCCAGCAGCTCGCAGGAGGACACTGAAGCTTTCTTT. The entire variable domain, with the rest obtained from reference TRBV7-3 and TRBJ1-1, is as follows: GAGVSQTPSNKVTEKGKYVELRCDPISGHTALYWYRQSLGQGPEFLIYFQGTGAADDSGLPNDRFFAVRPEGSVSTLKIQRTERGDSAVYLCASSSQEDTEAFFGQGTRLTVV.

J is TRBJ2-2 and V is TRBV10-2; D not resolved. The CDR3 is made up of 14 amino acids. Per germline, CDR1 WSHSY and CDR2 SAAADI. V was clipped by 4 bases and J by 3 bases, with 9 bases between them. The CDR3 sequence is CASSAVDHTGELFF. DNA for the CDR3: TGCGCCAGCAGTGCCGTAGATCACACCGGGGAGCTGTTTTTT.

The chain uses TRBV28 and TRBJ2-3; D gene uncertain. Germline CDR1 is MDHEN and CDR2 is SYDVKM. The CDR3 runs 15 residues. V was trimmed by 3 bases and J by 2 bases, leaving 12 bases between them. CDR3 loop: CASSLNRRTTDTQYF. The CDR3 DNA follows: TGTGCCAGCAGTTTGAACCGGAGAACCACAGATACGCAGTATTTT.

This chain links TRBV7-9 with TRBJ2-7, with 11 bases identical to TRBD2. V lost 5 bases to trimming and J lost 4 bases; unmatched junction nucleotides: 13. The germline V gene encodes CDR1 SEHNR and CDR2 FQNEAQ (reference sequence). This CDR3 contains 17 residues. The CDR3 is CASSGSGTSGSVYEQYF. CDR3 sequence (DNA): TGTGCCAGCAGCGGAAGTGGTACTAGCGGGAGTGTATACGAGCAGTACTTC.

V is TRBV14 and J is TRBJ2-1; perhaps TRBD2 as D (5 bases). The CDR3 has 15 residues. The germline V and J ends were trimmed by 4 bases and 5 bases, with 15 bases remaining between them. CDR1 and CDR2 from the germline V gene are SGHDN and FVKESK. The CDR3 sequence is CASSLSGIGHNEQFF. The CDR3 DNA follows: TGTGCCAGCAGCCTGTCCGGGATTGGACACAATGAGCAGTTCTTC.

CDR3 loop: CAWDLGGGTEAFF. CDR3 sequence (DNA): TGTGCCTGGGATCTCGGGGGTGGCACTGAAGCTTTCTTT. The chain combines TRBV30 with TRBJ1-1; maybe TRBD1 (5 bases). V gave up 5 bases and J gave up 4 bases, with 14 bases separating them. The germline V gene encodes CDR1 GTSNPN and CDR2 SVGIG (reference sequence). The CDR3 is 13 amino acids.

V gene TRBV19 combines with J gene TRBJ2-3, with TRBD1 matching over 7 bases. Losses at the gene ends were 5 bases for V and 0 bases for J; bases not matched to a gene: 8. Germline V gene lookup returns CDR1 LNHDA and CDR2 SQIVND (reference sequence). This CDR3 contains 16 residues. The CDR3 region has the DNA TGTGCCAGTAGTTTCTACCGGGACAGAAGCACAGATACGCAGTATTTT. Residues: CASSFYRDRSTDTQYF. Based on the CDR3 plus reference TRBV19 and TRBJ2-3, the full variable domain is DGGITQSPKYLFRKEGQNVTLSCEQNLNHDAMYWYRQDPGQGLRLIYYSQIVNDFQKGDIAEGYSVSREKKESFPLTVTSAQKNPTAFYLCASSFYRDRSTDTQYFGPGTRLTVL.

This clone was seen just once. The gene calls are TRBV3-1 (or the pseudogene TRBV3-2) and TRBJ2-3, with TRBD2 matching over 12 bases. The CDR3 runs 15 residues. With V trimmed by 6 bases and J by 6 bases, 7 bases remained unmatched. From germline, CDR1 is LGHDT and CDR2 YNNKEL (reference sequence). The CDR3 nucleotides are TGTGCCAGCAGACCTCTAGCGGGAGGGCCGGATACGCAGTATTTT. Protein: CASRPLAGGPDTQYF.

The CDR3 bases are TGCGCCAGCAGCCAAGGGCGGGGGGACAGGGATTCACCCCTCCACTTT. This encodes CASSQGRGDRDSPLHF. The chain combines TRBV4-1 with TRBJ1-6; 9 nucleotides match TRBD1. CDR3 length: 16 amino acids. Germline loops: CDR1 MGHRA, CDR2 YSYEKL. V lost 1 base and J lost 8; bases outside the gene matches: 6.

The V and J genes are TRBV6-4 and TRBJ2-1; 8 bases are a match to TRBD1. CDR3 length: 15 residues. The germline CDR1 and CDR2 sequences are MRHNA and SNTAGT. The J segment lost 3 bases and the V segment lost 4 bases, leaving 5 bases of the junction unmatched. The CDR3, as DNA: TGTGCCAGCAGTGCAGACAGGGGCTTCTACAATGAGCAGTTCTTC. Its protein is CASSADRGFYNEQFF.

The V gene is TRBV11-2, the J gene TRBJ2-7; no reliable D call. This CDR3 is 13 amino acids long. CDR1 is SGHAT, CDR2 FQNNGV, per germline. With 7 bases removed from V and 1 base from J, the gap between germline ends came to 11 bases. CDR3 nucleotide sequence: TGTGCCAGCACTCCGGGTTTGTCCTACGAGCAGTACTTC. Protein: CASTPGLSYEQYF.

The DNA of the CDR3 is TGTGCCAGCAGCCGGCCGGCGGGAGGTGAGCAGTACTTC. Protein sequence: CASSRPAGGEQYF. The V call is TRBV11-1, the J call TRBJ2-7, with 8 bases identical to TRBD2. Germline-derived CDR1 and CDR2 are SGHAT and FQDESV (reference sequence). The CDR3 is made up of 13 amino acids. J lost 7 bases, V lost 5 bases, and 7 bases had no gene match.

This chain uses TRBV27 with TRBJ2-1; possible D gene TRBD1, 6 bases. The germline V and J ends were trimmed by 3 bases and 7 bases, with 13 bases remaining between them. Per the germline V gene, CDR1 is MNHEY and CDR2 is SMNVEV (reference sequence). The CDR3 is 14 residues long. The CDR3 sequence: CASSFFRGSNEQFF. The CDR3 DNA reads TGTGCCAGCAGTTTTTTCAGGGGTTCGAATGAGCAGTTCTTC.

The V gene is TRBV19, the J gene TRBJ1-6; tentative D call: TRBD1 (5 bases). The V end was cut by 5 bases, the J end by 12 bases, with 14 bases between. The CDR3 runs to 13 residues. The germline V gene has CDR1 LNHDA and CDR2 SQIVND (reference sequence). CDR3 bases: TGTGCCAGTAGTGTTGATCAGGGCCTACCCCTCCACTTT. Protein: CASSVDQGLPLHF.

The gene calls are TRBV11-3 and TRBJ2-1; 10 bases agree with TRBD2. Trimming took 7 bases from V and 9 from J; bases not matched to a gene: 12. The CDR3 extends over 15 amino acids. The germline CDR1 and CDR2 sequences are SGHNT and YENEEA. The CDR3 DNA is TGTGCCAGCAACCACGGACTAGCGGAAGTAAGTGAGCAGTTCTTC. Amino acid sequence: CASNHGLAEVSEQFF.

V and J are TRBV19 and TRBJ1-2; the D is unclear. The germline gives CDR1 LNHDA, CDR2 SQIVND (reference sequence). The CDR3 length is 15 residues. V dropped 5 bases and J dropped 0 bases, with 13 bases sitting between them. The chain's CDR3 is CASSPRLGANYGYTF. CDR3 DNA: TGTGCCAGTAGTCCTCGTTTGGGAGCTAACTATGGCTACACCTTC.

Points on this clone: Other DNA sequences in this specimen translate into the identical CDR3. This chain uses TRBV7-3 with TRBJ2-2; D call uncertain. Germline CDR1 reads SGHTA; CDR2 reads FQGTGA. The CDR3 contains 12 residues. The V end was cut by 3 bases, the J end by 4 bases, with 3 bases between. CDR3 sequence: CASSFITGELFF. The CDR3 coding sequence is TGTGCCAGCAGCTTTATCACCGGGGAGCTGTTTTTT.

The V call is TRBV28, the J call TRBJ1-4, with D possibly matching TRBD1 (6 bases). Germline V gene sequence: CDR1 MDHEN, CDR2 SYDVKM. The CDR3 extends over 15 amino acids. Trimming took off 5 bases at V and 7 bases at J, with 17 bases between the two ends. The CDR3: CASSIGQSRSEKLFF. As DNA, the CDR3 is TGTGCCAGCAGTATTGGACAGTCTCGCAGTGAAAAACTGTTTTTT.

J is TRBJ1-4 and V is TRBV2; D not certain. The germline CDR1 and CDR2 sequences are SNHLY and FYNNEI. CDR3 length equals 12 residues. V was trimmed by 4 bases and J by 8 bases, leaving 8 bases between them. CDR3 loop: CASSARVEKLFF. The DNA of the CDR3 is TGTGCCAGCAGTGCAAGAGTAGAAAAACTGTTTTTT.

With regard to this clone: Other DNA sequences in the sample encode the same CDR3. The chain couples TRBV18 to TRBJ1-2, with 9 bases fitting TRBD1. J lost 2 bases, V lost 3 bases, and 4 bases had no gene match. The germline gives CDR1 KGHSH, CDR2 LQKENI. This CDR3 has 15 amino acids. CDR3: CASSPGTGRNYGYTF. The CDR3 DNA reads TGTGCCAGCTCACCCGGGACAGGGAGAAACTATGGCTACACCTTC.

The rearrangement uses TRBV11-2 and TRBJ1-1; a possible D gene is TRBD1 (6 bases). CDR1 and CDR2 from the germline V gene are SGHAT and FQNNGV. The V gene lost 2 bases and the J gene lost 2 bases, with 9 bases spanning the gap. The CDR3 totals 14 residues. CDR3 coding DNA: TGTGCCAGCAGCTTACCGACAGGAAACACTGAAGCTTTCTTT. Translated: CASSLPTGNTEAFF.

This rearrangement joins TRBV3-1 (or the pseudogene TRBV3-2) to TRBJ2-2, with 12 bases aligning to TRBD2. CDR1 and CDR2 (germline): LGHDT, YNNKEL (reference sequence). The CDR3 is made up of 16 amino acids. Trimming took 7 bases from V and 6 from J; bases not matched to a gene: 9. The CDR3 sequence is CASTILAGGPAGELFF. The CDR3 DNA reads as TGTGCCAGCACTATTCTAGCGGGAGGGCCCGCCGGGGAGCTGTTTTTT.

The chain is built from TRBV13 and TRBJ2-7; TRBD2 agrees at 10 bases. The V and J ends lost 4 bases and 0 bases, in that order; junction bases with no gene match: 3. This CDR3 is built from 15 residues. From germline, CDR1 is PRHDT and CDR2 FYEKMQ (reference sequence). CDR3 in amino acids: CASSSGTSDSYEQYF. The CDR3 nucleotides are TGTGCCAGCAGCTCCGGGACTAGCGACTCCTACGAGCAGTACTTC.

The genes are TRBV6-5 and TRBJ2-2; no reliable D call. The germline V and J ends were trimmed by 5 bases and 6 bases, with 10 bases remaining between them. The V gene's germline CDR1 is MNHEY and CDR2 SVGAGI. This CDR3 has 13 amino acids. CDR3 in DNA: TGTGCCAGCAGTAATCCTGCGGCCGGGGAGCTGTTTTTT. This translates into CASSNPAAGELFF.

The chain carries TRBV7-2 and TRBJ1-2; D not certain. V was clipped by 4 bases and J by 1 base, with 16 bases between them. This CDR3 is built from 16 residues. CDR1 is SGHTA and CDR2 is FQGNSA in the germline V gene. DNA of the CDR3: TGTGCCAGCAGCTCCTTGGCGCAGACATATAACTATGGCTACACCTTC. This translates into CASSSLAQTYNYGYTF.

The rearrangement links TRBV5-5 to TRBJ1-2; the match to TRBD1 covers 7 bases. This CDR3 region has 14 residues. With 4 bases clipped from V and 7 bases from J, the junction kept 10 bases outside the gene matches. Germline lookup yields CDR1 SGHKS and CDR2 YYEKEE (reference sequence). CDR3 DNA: TGTGCCAGCAGCGAATATTCAGGGGGACGTGGCTACACCTTC. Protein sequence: CASSEYSGGRGYTF.

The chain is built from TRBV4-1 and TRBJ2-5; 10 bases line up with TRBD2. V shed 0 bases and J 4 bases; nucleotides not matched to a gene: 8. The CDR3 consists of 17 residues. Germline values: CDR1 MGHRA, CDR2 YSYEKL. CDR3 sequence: CASSQDGLAGVAETQYF. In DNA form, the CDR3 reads TGCGCCAGCAGCCAAGATGGGCTAGCGGGAGTTGCAGAGACCCAGTACTTC.

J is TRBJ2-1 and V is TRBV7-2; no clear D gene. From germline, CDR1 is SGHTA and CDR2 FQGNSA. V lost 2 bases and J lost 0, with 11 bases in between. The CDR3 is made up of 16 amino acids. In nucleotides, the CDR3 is TGTGCCAGCAGCTTAAAATCCAGCGCCTCCTACAATGAGCAGTTCTTC. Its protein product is CASSLKSSASYNEQFF.